A single TCR beta chain is shown here with its context. Its antigen target is currently unknown. Qualities for individual bases were not recorded, and no much larger clone is one base off. Reading from cysteine to phenylalanine, the CDR3 counts 17 amino acids. Only the CDR3 region is kept as DNA, spanning 51 bases read in frame from base 1. Trimming takes 1 base from V and 2 bases from J, and the germline ends sit 15 bases apart. The germline V gene (reference sequence) specifies LNHNV as CDR1 and YYDKDF as CDR2. The immunoSEQ Assay, a bias-controlled multiplex PCR, was used to amplify TCRbeta CDR3 regions from genomic DNA. Turning to the authors' computational methods: Nucleated cell counts per sample were estimated from amplification of reference gene primers within the assay. To quantify the absolute abundance of each unique TCRbeta CDR3 rearrangement, sequence reads were collapsed and filtered. For each sample, productive Simpson clonality was calculated as the square root of Simpson's diversity index over productive rearrangements. The table comes from immuneACCESS by way of TCRdb, which keeps in-frame sequences with V and J called. Part of the clones is missing from these tables; in studies checked, under half for an unresolved V gene and the rest for unknown reasons. For V, J and clone size, that table is used; D and trimming come from the DNA. The sample table lists around 260,000 clones, about 88% of them with a count of one. The top ten clonotypes cover about 2% of the sample.

Each collaborating institution followed its own protocols to collect whole blood in K2EDTA tubes. For TCRbeta analysis, collaborators shipped samples in one of three forms: frozen whole blood, isolated PBMCs, or DNA extracted from either of those sample types. The data are from a study of blood T cell repertoires in COVID-19 (dated by TCRdb to about 2020). Some background on the complete study: The collaborator samples originated in the United States, Italy and Spain and spanned the acute and convalescent phases of COVID-19. The prospective study material was composed of cDNA or gDNA derived from T cells, B-cell-depleted T cells, or PBMCs. The dataset comprised deeply sampled blood TCRbeta repertoires from subjects exposed to, actively infected with, or recovered from COVID-19. The repertoires were released in a freely available public database meant as a resource for research on the immune response to SARS-CoV-2. Samples came from the ongoing ImmuneRACE study (first 160 participants) plus 1,254 subjects from 6 global collaborators. Nearly every sample came with metadata listing a de-identified subject ID, COVID-19 status, age in years and sex. Where available, HLA class I and class II types were taken from metadata supplied by the sample provider and were not determined by assay-based typing. The paper's findings and limits, for the study overall: How much clinical and demographic metadata was included differed by source and by participant, and the metadata was provided uncurated.

Sequenced input: peripheral blood. The chain uses TRBV15 and TRBJ2-1; a weak D assignment points to TRBD2 (6 bases agree). The TCR originated in a man aged 30-40 years with active or convalescent COVID-19. The CDR3 loop reads CATSRGGAGGPYNEQFF. The bases read TGTGCCACCAGCAGAGGCGGGGCCGGGGGTCCCTACAATGAGCAGTTCTTC.